A selection of T cell receptor beta chains follows, all from one sample in a study of regulatory T cells in long-lasting Graves disease. TCRdb used MiXCR to reprocess the multiplex PCR reads, holding one entry per CDR3 protein. The sample includes around 500,000 distinct CDR3 sequences, roughly 13% of them seen just once. The data also belong to a second study, concerning T cells in Graves' hyperthyroidism and ophthalmopathy.

The input for sequencing was peripheral blood mononuclear cells (PBMCs), taken at new diagnosis, from a patient treated with antithyroid drugs. The receptors come from a man aged 25-45 years with Graves disease. Both conserved end residues are part of each CDR3. A D gene is named only where the DNA matches it firmly. Size is stated for part of the rows, as once, few or many counts, or as a class when the clone is expanded.

clone size	V gene	D gene	J gene	CDR3 protein	CDR3 DNA
.	TRBV29-1	.	TRBJ1-1	CSVERVGNAEAFF	TGCAGCGTTGAAAGAGTGGGGAACGCTGAAGCTTTCTTT
few	TRBV5-1	.	TRBJ1-3	CASSLGAYGNTIYF	TGCGCCAGCAGCTTGGGCGCTTACGGAAACACCATATATTTT
.	TRBV6-2/TRBV6-3	.	TRBJ1-6	CASSLGYAYNSPLHF	TGTGCCAGCAGTTTAGGCTATGCCTATAATTCACCCCTCCACTTT
many	TRBV12-3/TRBV12-4	.	TRBJ1-5	CASSRGTGLYSNQPQHF	TGTGCCAGCAGTCGGGGGACGGGACTCTACAGCAATCAGCCCCAGCATTTT
many	TRBV18	.	TRBJ2-3	CASSPGTGWDTQYF	TGTGCCAGCTCACCCGGCACAGGGTGGGATACGCAGTATTTT
many	TRBV29-1	.	TRBJ2-3	CSVEDTDTQYF	TGCAGCGTTGAAGACACAGATACGCAGTATTTT
many	TRBV5-4	.	TRBJ2-3	CASSLSRGYGGDTQYF	TGTGCCAGCAGCTTAAGTCGAGGTTACGGAGGAGATACGCAGTATTTT
many	TRBV7-2	TRBD2	TRBJ2-3	CASSLPGLAGDTQYF	TGTGCCAGCAGCTTGCCGGGACTAGCGGGAGATACGCAGTATTTT
few	TRBV29-1	TRBD1	TRBJ1-2	CSVGPQGTENSYTF	TGCAGCGTGGGACCCCAAGGGACAGAAAACAGCTACACCTTC
many	TRBV29-1	TRBD2	TRBJ2-3	CSVEDTGQRGLARSPQDTQYF	TGCAGCGTTGAAGATACAGGGCAGAGGGGACTAGCGAGATCCCCACAAGATACGCAGTATTTT
many	TRBV7-2	.	TRBJ2-1	CASSTSGVVGYEQFF	TGTGCCAGCAGCACCTCGGGAGTCGTCGGGTATGAGCAGTTCTTC
many	TRBV2	.	TRBJ1-1	CASSVFERNTEAFF	TGTGCCAGCAGTGTGTTTGAGAGGAACACTGAAGCTTTCTTT
.	TRBV9	.	TRBJ2-3	CASSVEAEPWVGTQYF	TGTGCCAGCAGCGTAGAGGCGGAGCCCTGGGTCGGAACGCAGTATTTT
few	TRBV4-1	.	TRBJ2-3	CASSHTPTGTPADTQYF	TGCGCCAGCAGCCACACACCTACAGGGACACCCGCGGATACGCAGTATTTT
many	TRBV20-1	.	TRBJ2-3	CSASQATDTQYF	TGCAGTGCTAGTCAGGCTACAGATACGCAGTATTTT
.	TRBV5-1	TRBD2	TRBJ2-5	CASSTGTSGETQYF	TGCGCCAGCAGCACCGGGACTAGCGGGGAGACCCAGTACTTC
many	TRBV24-1	.	TRBJ2-7	CATSDLVGGGEQYF	TGTGCCACCAGTGATTTGGTAGGTGGCGGCGAGCAGTACTTC
many	TRBV11-2	.	TRBJ2-1	CASRWAEEQFF	TGTGCCAGCAGGTGGGCTGAGGAGCAGTTCTTC
.	TRBV6-2/TRBV6-3	TRBD2	TRBJ2-3	CASSYSLTSGYTDTQYF	TGTGCCAGCAGTTACTCCCTGACTAGCGGATACACAGATACGCAGTATTTT
few	TRBV10-2	.	TRBJ2-7	CASSRQSGLNYEQYF	TGCGCCAGCAGTCGACAAAGCGGACTTAACTACGAGCAGTACTTC
.	TRBV4-2	.	TRBJ2-1	CASSQEIRDEQFF	TGTGCCAGCAGCCAAGAAATCCGGGATGAGCAGTTCTTC
many	TRBV12-3/TRBV12-4	.	TRBJ2-7	CASSLHHGTAPYEQYF	TGTGCCAGCAGTCTACATCATGGGACGGCCCCCTACGAGCAGTACTTC
.	TRBV15	.	TRBJ2-2	CATREWGLANTEELFF	TGTGCCACCAGGGAGTGGGGTCTGGCGAACACCGAGGAGCTGTTTTTT
many	TRBV28	.	TRBJ2-7	CASSFPAEGYEQYF	TGTGCCAGCAGTTTCCCAGCGGAGGGGTACGAGCAGTACTTC
many	TRBV30	TRBD1	TRBJ2-3	CAWNRGPGDTQYF	TGTGCCTGGAACAGGGGACCCGGGGATACGCAGTATTTT
few	TRBV20-1	TRBD2	TRBJ2-3	CSATTGLAGGTDTQYF	TGCAGTGCTACTACGGGACTAGCGGGAGGCACAGATACGCAGTATTTT